This passage covers 18 T cell receptor beta chains from one sample sequenced in a study of radiotherapy plus CTLA-4 blockade in lung cancer. Using immunoSEQ multiplex PCR, the repertoire was profiled, and TCRdb retains in-frame clones only, with some absent. There are tens of thousands of clones in the sample; approximately 86% occur only once, and over 15% lies in the top ten. The input for sequencing was peripheral blood, taken from a patient treated with radiotherapy plus ipilimumab. These receptors were collected from a human donor with non-small cell lung cancer that progressed on radiotherapy plus ipilimumab.

The V call is TRBV23-1, the J call TRBJ2-7, with unresolved D. TRBV23-1 is identified as an open reading frame with a role that is uncertain. The length of the CDR3 is 16 residues. The ends were cut back, 2 bases at V and 0 bases at J, with 14 bases in the middle. CDR3 sequence: CASSQDLRRISYEQYF. In DNA form, the CDR3 reads TGCGCCAGCAGTCAAGATTTGCGACGGATCTCCTACGAGCAGTACTTC.

The chain is built from TRBV18 and TRBJ2-5, with D possibly being TRBD2 (5 bases). The closer fit of TRBJ2-7 to the DNA end suggests the J call may be wrong. Germline lookup yields CDR1 KGHSH and CDR2 LQKENI. CDR3 size: 14 residues. The CDR3 region is CASSPQEEGTEQYF. The CDR3 DNA reads as TGTGCCAGCTCGCCTCAGGAAGAGGGAACCGAGCAGTACTTC.

The V gene is TRBV18, the J gene TRBJ1-3; 7 nucleotides agree with TRBD1. This CDR3 spans 16 amino acids. Germline V gene lookup returns CDR1 KGHSH and CDR2 LQKENI. V gave up 4 bases and J gave up 0 bases; unmatched junction bases: 6. In nucleotides, the CDR3 is TGTGCCAGCTCACACCGGACAGGCGACTCTGGAAACACCATATATTTT. It translates to CASSHRTGDSGNTIYF.

The chain carries TRBV6-6 and TRBJ2-2; D may be TRBD1 or TRBD2 (6 bases each). Germline CDR1 is MNHNY and CDR2 is SVGAGI (reference sequence). V was cut by 4 bases and J by 3 bases, with 12 bases left in between. The CDR3 has 15 amino acids. CDR3 in amino acids: CASSSWGADTGELFF. The DNA of the CDR3 is TGTGCCAGCAGTTCATGGGGGGCGGACACCGGGGAGCTGTTTTTT.

This rearrangement joins TRBV25-1 to TRBJ2-5; 8 bases fit TRBD1. The J call is uncertain, as TRBJ2-7 better fits the DNA end. Germline V gene lookup returns CDR1 MGHDK and CDR2 SYGVNS. This CDR3 contains 14 residues. CDR3 nucleotides: TGTGCCAGCTCGAACGACAGGGGACCCTACGAGCAGTACTTC. This translates into CASSNDRGPYEQYF.

The chain couples TRBV4-2 to TRBJ2-1; D ambiguous. The CDR3 loop spans 13 amino acids. V was clipped by 1 base and J by 8 bases, with 9 bases between them. Germline lookup yields CDR1 LGHNA and CDR2 YNFKEQ. The CDR3 bases are TGTGCCAGCAGCCAAGTAGGTGGCGATGAGCAGTTCTTC. Translation: CASSQVGGDEQFF.

The CDR3 bases are TGTGCCACCAGCAGAGGCGACTCAGGCTACGAGCAGTACTTC. This codes for CATSRGDSGYEQYF. V is TRBV15 and J is TRBJ2-7, with D uncertain. Deletions cut 1 base from V and 3 bases from J, with 10 bases between. This CDR3 comprises 14 residues. Germline V gives CDR1 LNHNV, CDR2 YYDKDF (reference sequence).

The chain has TRBV28 and TRBJ2-7; perhaps D is TRBD1 or TRBD2 (5 bases each). CDR3 length: 17 residues. CDR1 and CDR2 from the germline V gene are MDHEN and SYDVKM. With 3 bases removed from V and 6 bases from J, the gap between germline ends came to 24 bases. CDR3 residues: CASSLGTNRKRGVEQYF. The DNA for the CDR3 is TGTGCCAGCAGTTTGGGGACGAACAGGAAACGAGGTGTCGAGCAGTACTTC.

The DNA for the CDR3 is TGTGCCAGCAGCACCCTGGGCGGGGGAATTGGCAATGAGCAGTTCTTC. Translated: CASSTLGGGIGNEQFF. V and J are TRBV11-3 and TRBJ2-1; TRBD2 matches 7 bases. The CDR3 runs 16 residues. Germline V gene data show CDR1 as SGHNT and CDR2 as YENEEA. V was pared by 5 bases and J by 6 bases, with 13 bases of the junction left unmatched.

CDR3 sequence reads: CASSLTGLSQPQHF. As DNA, the CDR3 is TGTGCCAGCAGCCTAACAGGGCTGAGTCAGCCCCAGCATTTT. This chain joins TRBV28 and TRBJ1-5; the D gene is possibly TRBD1 (6 bases). V was clipped by 6 bases and J by 6 bases, with 15 bases between them. The CDR3 has 14 residues. CDR1 and CDR2 from the germline V gene are MDHEN and SYDVKM.

The rearrangement uses TRBV7-2 and TRBJ1-5, with 8 bases identical to TRBD1. Losses at the gene ends were 4 bases for V and 3 bases for J; bases not matched to a gene: 5. The CDR3 extends over 15 amino acids. CDR1 and CDR2 from the germline V gene are SGHTA and FQGNSA. CDR3 DNA: TGTGCCAGCAGCTACGCAGGGGGCAACAATCAGCCCCAGCATTTT. It is translated as CASSYAGGNNQPQHF. Filled out from reference TRBV7-2 and TRBJ1-5, the complete variable domain reads GAGVSQSPSNKVTEKGKDVELRCDPISGHTALYWYRQSLGQGLEFLIYFQGNSAPDKSGLPSDRFSAERTGGSVSTLTIQRTQQEDSAVYLCASSYAGGNNQPQHFGDGTRLSIL.

The chain links TRBV29-1 to TRBJ1-4, with D hard to call. This CDR3 contains 12 residues. Looked up from germline, CDR1 is SQVTM and CDR2 is ANQGSEA. Trimming shortened V by 6 bases and J by 7 bases, and 12 bases separated the two germline ends. The CDR3 DNA is TGCAGCGTCAGTAGCGGCAGTGAAAAACTGTTTTTT. This translates into CSVSSGSEKLFF.

This chain uses TRBV5-1 with TRBJ1-1; D gene uncertain. CDR3 length: 15 amino acids. Germline lookup yields CDR1 SGHRS and CDR2 YFSETQ. V lost 2 bases, J lost 0 bases, and 11 bases lay in between. The CDR3 DNA follows: TGCGCCAGCAGCTTCCAAGGACGGATGAACACTGAAGCTTTCTTT. This encodes CASSFQGRMNTEAFF.

V usage is TRBV20-1 and J usage is TRBJ2-7; weak D call: TRBD2 (5 bases). The CDR3 totals 11 residues. CDR1 and CDR2 from the germline V gene are DFQATT and SNEGSKA (reference sequence). Between the trimmed V and J ends, which lost 6 bases and 5 bases, there was a span of 11 bases. The CDR3: CSAQFGNEQYF. For the CDR3, the DNA is TGCAGTGCCCAGTTCGGGAACGAGCAGTACTTC.

The genes are TRBV5-1 and TRBJ2-3; 11 bases line up with TRBD2. V was pared by 5 bases and J by 6 bases, with 11 bases of the junction left unmatched. There are 16 residues in the CDR3. Per the germline V gene, CDR1 is SGHRS and CDR2 is YFSETQ. The CDR3 nucleotides read TGCGCCAGCAGGTACGGTAGCGGGGGGGCCGAGGATACGCAGTATTTT. Protein product: CASRYGSGGAEDTQYF.

To note about this clone: The junction departs from germline at one end; a sequencing error may be responsible. The chain combines TRBV2 with TRBJ2-2; 7 bases fit TRBD2. The CDR3 has 14 residues. The germline gives CDR1 SNHLY, CDR2 FYNNEI. The CDR3 DNA reads as TGTGCAAGCAGGGAGGGACCGAACACCGGGGAGCAGTTTTTT. Translating it yields CASREGPNTGEQFF.

The gene calls are TRBV23-1 and TRBJ2-2, with D possibly being TRBD2 (5 bases). TRBV23-1 qualifies as an ORF whose function is uncertain. V lost 2 bases and J lost 5, with 15 bases in between. This CDR3 is built from 16 residues. CDR3 sequence: CASSQGGRGPTGELFF. The CDR3 bases are TGCGCCAGCAGTCAAGGCGGTCGGGGTCCGACCGGGGAGCTGTTTTTT.

With regard to this clone: A junction boundary mismatches the germline segment, possibly from a read error. The chain combines TRBV10-3 with TRBJ2-2; 12 bases map to TRBD1. This CDR3 is 18 amino acids long. CDR1 ENHRY and CDR2 SYGVKD come from the germline V gene. CDR3 nucleotides: TGTGCCATCGGTGATCGGTCCGGGACAGGGGGCATCACCGGGGAGCTGTTTTTT. It yields the protein CAIGDRSGTGGITGELFF.